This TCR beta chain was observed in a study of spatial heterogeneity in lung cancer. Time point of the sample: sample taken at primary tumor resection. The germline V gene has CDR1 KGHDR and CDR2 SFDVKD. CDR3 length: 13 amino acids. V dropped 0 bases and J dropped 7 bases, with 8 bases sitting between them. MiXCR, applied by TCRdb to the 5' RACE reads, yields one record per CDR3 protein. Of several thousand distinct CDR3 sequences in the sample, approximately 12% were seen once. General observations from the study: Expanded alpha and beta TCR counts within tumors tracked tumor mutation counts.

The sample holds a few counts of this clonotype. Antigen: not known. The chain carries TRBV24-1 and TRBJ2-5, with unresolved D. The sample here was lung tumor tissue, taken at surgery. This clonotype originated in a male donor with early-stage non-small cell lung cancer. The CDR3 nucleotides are TGTGCCACCAGTGATTTGTTCAGAGGGACCCAGTACTTC. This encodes CATSDLFRGTQYF.